The 24 T cell receptor beta chains listed next were all sequenced from one sample in a study of graft-versus-host responses after intestinal transplantation. TCRdb keeps only in-frame clones here, not all; method: immunoSEQ multiplex PCR. The data contain approximately 100,000 clones, roughly 83% of them singletons. Specimen: PBMCs, collected 255 days after intestinal transplant. The receptor source for this set is a human patient who received an intestinal transplant, so some T cells may come from the graft donor.

This chain links TRBV5-4 with TRBJ1-1, with unresolved D. The CDR3 extends over 13 amino acids. V was clipped by 5 bases and J by 5 bases, with 13 bases between them. Germline lookup yields CDR1 SGHNT and CDR2 YYREEE (reference sequence). The CDR3 DNA follows: TGTGCCAGCAGACTGGGCCTGGGGACTGAAGCTTTCTTT. Protein product: CASRLGLGTEAFF.

The V call is TRBV7-8, the J call TRBJ1-1; 9 bases line up with TRBD1. The CDR3 totals 15 residues. Germline assignment: CDR1 SGHVS and CDR2 FQNEAQ. V was clipped by 5 bases and J by 3 bases; unmatched bases: 7. In DNA form, the CDR3 reads TGTGCCAGCAGCACCCGGGACAGGGTTTACACTGAAGCTTTCTTT. This codes for CASSTRDRVYTEAFF.

The gene calls are TRBV5-6 and TRBJ2-1; TRBD2 matches 7 bases. CDR1 SGHDT and CDR2 YYEEEE come from the germline V gene. The CDR3 extends over 16 amino acids. Trimming cost V 0 bases and J 2 bases; bases outside gene matches: 5. The CDR3 nucleotides are TGTGCCAGCAGCTTGGTGCTAGCGGAACCCTACAATGAGCAGTTCTTC. Amino acids: CASSLVLAEPYNEQFF.

This chain joins TRBV27 and TRBJ2-3, with 7 nucleotides matching TRBD1. Germline V gene data show CDR1 as MNHEY and CDR2 as SMNVEV (reference sequence). The V gene end was trimmed by 6 bases and the J gene end by 1 base; junction bases not matched to a gene: 4. The CDR3 covers 14 residues. In nucleotides, the CDR3 is TGTGCCAGCAGGCCAACAGGGGGCACAGATACGCAGTATTTT. Protein: CASRPTGGTDTQYF.

The chain combines TRBV19 with TRBJ1-2, with D unresolved. The V end was cut by 6 bases, the J end by 6 bases, with 11 bases between. This CDR3 spans 12 amino acids. Per germline, CDR1 LNHDA and CDR2 SQIVND (reference sequence). The CDR3 region is CASSYRGNGYTF. CDR3 DNA sequence: TGTGCCAGTAGCTACCGAGGGAATGGCTACACCTTC.

The gene calls are TRBV25-1 and TRBJ2-7; D gene unclear. The CDR3 is 13 residues long. CDR1 and CDR2 (germline): MGHDK, SYGVNS. V gave up 3 bases and J gave up 2 bases, with 8 bases separating them. This CDR3 is CASSDSLTYEQYF. Written as DNA, the CDR3 is TGTGCCAGCAGTGACAGCCTGACCTACGAGCAGTACTTC.

This chain uses TRBV28 with TRBJ1-3; the D is unclear. The CDR3 length is 14 residues. Germline V gene data show CDR1 as MDHEN and CDR2 as SYDVKM. Deletions cut 2 bases from V and 3 bases from J, with 8 bases between. The CDR3 bases are TGTGCCAGCAGTTTAGCTGGGATTGGAAACACCATATATTTT. Translating it yields CASSLAGIGNTIYF.

The J gene is TRBJ2-3, the V gene TRBV7-2; TRBD2 agrees at 9 bases. Germline CDR1 and CDR2: SGHTA and FQGNSA. This CDR3 is built from 14 residues. V lost 7 bases and J lost 8; bases outside the gene matches: 10. Written as DNA, the CDR3 is TGTGCCAGCAACTTTGCGGGGGGGCCTGGTACGCAGTATTTT. Encoded protein: CASNFAGGPGTQYF.

This chain connects TRBV7-8 to TRBJ1-3; a possible D gene is TRBD1 (5 bases). Trimming cost V 2 bases and J 3 bases, with 8 bases left between them. CDR3 length: 14 residues. Germline V gene data show CDR1 as SGHVS and CDR2 as FQNEAQ. The CDR3 DNA is TGTGCCAGCAGCTTAAGGGGTTTTGGAAACACCATATATTTT. Translation: CASSLRGFGNTIYF.

This clone was seen once. The chain carries TRBV19 and TRBJ2-1, with 9 bases aligning to TRBD2. Per germline, CDR1 LNHDA and CDR2 SQIVND (reference sequence). This CDR3 is 13 amino acids long. V gave up 4 bases and J gave up 9 bases; unmatched junction bases: 4. CDR3 nucleotides: TGTGCCAGTAGTAGGGGACTAGCCGCTGAGCAGTTCTTC. Translated: CASSRGLAAEQFF.

V gene TRBV4-2 combines with J gene TRBJ2-4; 9 bases agree with TRBD1. Germline V CDR1 and CDR2: LGHNA, YNFKEQ. V lost 0 bases, J lost 0 bases, and 15 bases stayed unmatched. The CDR3 is made up of 21 amino acids. The CDR3 DNA reads TGTGCCAGCAGCCAAGAAATCCTGGGGACAGGGCTACTTTTAGCCAAAAACATTCAGTACTTC. Its translation is CASSQEILGTGLLLAKNIQYF.

The CDR3 loop reads CASSRLAGVSYEQYF. The CDR3 nucleotides read TGTGCCAGCAGCCGACTGGCGGGAGTGTCCTACGAGCAGTACTTC. This sequence joins TRBV28 and TRBJ2-7; 7 positions agree with TRBD2. CDR3 size: 15 residues. Germline-derived CDR1 and CDR2 are MDHEN and SYDVKM. Trimming removed 6 bases from V and 1 base from J; junction bases left unmatched: 9.

The V gene is TRBV6-5, the J gene TRBJ2-1; tentatively, D is TRBD1 (6 bases). V was pared by 6 bases and J by 0 bases, with 9 bases between. The germline gives CDR1 MNHEY, CDR2 SVGAGI. The CDR3 is 14 residues long. CDR3 amino acids: CASSQGISYNEQFF. In nucleotides, the CDR3 is TGTGCCAGCAGCCAGGGGATCTCCTACAATGAGCAGTTCTTC.

The gene calls are TRBV10-3 and TRBJ2-3; D unresolved. CDR3 length equals 15 residues. The V end lost 4 bases, the J end lost 0 bases, and 11 bases lay between the germline ends. CDR1 and CDR2 (germline): ENHRY, SYGVKD. CDR3 sequence: CAISGYTDSTDTQYF. CDR3 in DNA: TGTGCCATCAGTGGGTACACGGACAGCACAGATACGCAGTATTTT.

The chain is built from TRBV28 and TRBJ1-4; no clear D gene. CDR1 is MDHEN, CDR2 SYDVKM, per germline. V gave up 4 bases and J gave up 2 bases, with 17 bases separating them. This CDR3 has 17 amino acids. The CDR3 loop reads CASSSPAASSTNEKLFF. The DNA for the CDR3 is TGTGCCAGCAGTTCCCCGGCGGCCTCCTCGACTAATGAAAAACTGTTTTTT. Complete variable domain (other parts from reference TRBV28 and TRBJ1-4): DVKVTQSSRYLVKRTGEKVFLECVQDMDHENMFWYRQDPGLGLRLIYFSYDVKMKEKGDIPEGYSVSREKKERFSLILESASTNQTSMYLCASSSPAASSTNEKLFFGSGTQLSVL.

The genes are TRBV7-8 and TRBJ1-4; 7 nucleotides match TRBD1. The CDR3 consists of 15 residues. The V and J ends lost 5 bases and 6 bases, in that order; junction bases with no gene match: 9. Germline loops: CDR1 SGHVS, CDR2 FQNEAQ. Written as DNA, the CDR3 is TGTGCCAGCAGCCGACCGACAGGGAAGCATGAAAAACTGTTTTTT. Its translation is CASSRPTGKHEKLFF.

The table lists this clone with a count of one. This chain uses TRBV29-1 with TRBJ2-3; 8 bases match TRBD2. This CDR3 contains 15 residues. Germline V gene lookup returns CDR1 SQVTM and CDR2 ANQGSEA. Losses at the gene ends were 5 bases for V and 0 bases for J; bases not matched to a gene: 7. CDR3 sequence: CSVLEREFSTDTQYF. CDR3 in DNA: TGCAGCGTTTTGGAGCGGGAGTTCAGCACAGATACGCAGTATTTT.

The chain combines TRBV5-6 with TRBJ2-7, with 7 bases matching TRBD1. The CDR3 length is 14 residues. Unmatched junction bases numbered 6, after V lost 4 bases and J lost 2 bases. Germline V gene lookup returns CDR1 SGHDT and CDR2 YYEEEE. For the CDR3, the DNA is TGTGCCAGCAGCGTTGACAGGGACCCCTACGAGCAGTACTTC. Protein: CASSVDRDPYEQYF.

The chain employs TRBV7-6 and TRBJ2-1, with 7 bases identical to TRBD2. This CDR3 comprises 17 residues. Germline values: CDR1 SGHVS, CDR2 FNYEAQ. The junction had 11 bases not matched to a gene; V was cut back by 2 bases and J by 4 bases. The DNA for the CDR3 is TGTGCCAGCAGCTTAACGATTGTAACTAGCGCGTACAATGAGCAGTTCTTC. Translated: CASSLTIVTSAYNEQFF.

The genes are TRBV7-3 and TRBJ1-1, with 9 positions matching TRBD1. With 1 base clipped from V and 5 bases from J, the junction kept 5 bases outside the gene matches. Germline V CDR1 and CDR2: SGHTA, FQGTGA. The CDR3 runs 15 residues. The CDR3 spells CASSLIPGQGTEAFF. Written as DNA, the CDR3 is TGTGCCAGCAGCTTAATCCCGGGACAGGGAACTGAAGCTTTCTTT.

The rearrangement uses TRBV27 and TRBJ2-7; 11 bases are a match to TRBD2. CDR3 length equals 15 residues. Germline CDR1 is MNHEY and CDR2 is SMNVEV (reference sequence). V lost 2 bases, J lost 7 bases, and 7 bases stayed unmatched. The CDR3 loop reads CASSLLAGGRLEQYF. The CDR3, as DNA: TGTGCCAGCAGTTTACTAGCGGGGGGCCGTCTTGAGCAGTACTTC.

The J gene is TRBJ1-1, the V gene TRBV19, with TRBD1 identical over 9 bases. V gave up 3 bases and J gave up 5 bases; unmatched junction bases: 4. Germline V gives CDR1 LNHDA, CDR2 SQIVND (reference sequence). The CDR3 is 14 residues long. The CDR3 DNA follows: TGTGCCAGTAGTATTGGGACAGGGCATACTGAAGCTTTCTTT. As protein: CASSIGTGHTEAFF.

This clone was seen more than once but under ten times. The chain employs TRBV11-2 and TRBJ1-3; 8 bases map to TRBD1. The CDR3 is made up of 15 amino acids. Looked up from germline, CDR1 is SGHAT and CDR2 is FQNNGV. V was pared by 5 bases and J by 5 bases, with 8 bases of the junction left unmatched. CDR3 sequence: CASSPTGGERNTIYF. DNA of the CDR3: TGTGCCAGCAGCCCTACAGGGGGTGAGAGAAACACCATATATTTT.

The chain employs TRBV5-1 and TRBJ1-4; 7 bases agree with TRBD1. V lost 6 bases, J lost 5 bases, and 7 bases stayed unmatched. The CDR3 covers 14 residues. CDR1 and CDR2 (germline): SGHRS, YFSETQ. Here the CDR3 DNA reads TGCGCCAGCAAACAGGGGCACCAGAATGAAAAACTGTTTTTT. Translation gives CASKQGHQNEKLFF.